The 32 T cell receptor beta chains given below trace back to one sample, sequenced in a study of T cells in Graves' hyperthyroidism and ophthalmopathy. The CDR3 regions of TCR beta were amplified from RNA transcripts. Carried out on the TCR CDR3, a first-round RT-PCR used the HTBI primer set. A single record per CDR3 protein comes from TCRdb applying MiXCR to the multiplex PCR reads. The sample has 750,000 to 950,000 distinct CDR3 sequences, over 35% seen once; the top ten hold around 9.3%. Sequences were obtained from blood. The receptors originated from a man between 18 and 29 years old with Graves' hyperthyroidism.

Of note for this clonotype: A much bigger clone sits one base away, suggesting this may be a read error. The rearrangement uses TRBV15 and TRBJ1-2; D ambiguous. This CDR3 is 13 amino acids long. In germline, CDR1 is LNHNV, CDR2 YYDKDF (reference sequence). The CDR3 protein is CATSRVVNYGHTF. The DNA of the CDR3 is TGTGCCACCAGCAGAGTGGTGAACTATGGCCACACCTTC.

CDR3 sequence reads: CASLGQGSYGYTF. Here the CDR3 DNA reads TGTGCCAGCTTGGGACAGGGAAGTTATGGCTACACCTTC. The V gene is TRBV2, the J gene TRBJ1-2; 9 bases agree with TRBD1. CDR3 length: 13 residues. With 8 bases clipped from V and 5 bases from J, the junction kept 6 bases outside the gene matches. Germline-derived CDR1 and CDR2 are SNHLY and FYNNEI. Variable domain in full (rest from reference TRBV2 and TRBJ1-2): EPEVTQTPSHQVTQMGQEVILRCVPISNHLYFYWYRQILGQKVEFLVSFYNNEISEKSEIFDDQFSVERPDGSNFTLKIRSTKLEDSAMYFCASLGQGSYGYTFGSGTRLTVV.

As to this clonotype: It may be a read error: a sequence one base away is much more abundant. The chain recombines TRBV12-3 or TRBV12-4 with TRBJ2-7; either TRBD1 or TRBD2 may supply D (6 bases each). There are 13 residues in the CDR3. V lost 11 bases and J lost 2, with 16 bases in between. The CDR3 sequence is CACSPGAAYEQYF. CDR3 in DNA: TGTGCCTGTAGTCCGGGGGCAGCCTACGAGCAGTACTTC.

This clonotype was detected a few times. The V and J genes are TRBV19 and TRBJ1-2, with TRBD1 matching 9 bases. The junction had 7 bases not matched to a gene; V was cut back by 4 bases and J by 4 bases. From germline, CDR1 is LNHDA and CDR2 SQIVND (reference sequence). This CDR3 comprises 15 residues. In DNA form, the CDR3 reads TGTGCCAGTAGTACCTCCGGGACAGGGATCTATGGCTACACCTTC. Amino acids: CASSTSGTGIYGYTF.

The chain recombines TRBV10-3 with TRBJ1-1; possibly TRBD1 for D (6 bases). CDR1 is ENHRY, CDR2 SYGVKD, per germline. V gave up 10 bases and J gave up 6 bases, with 21 bases separating them. The CDR3 has 14 residues. The CDR3 nucleotides are TGTGCCACCCGACCCGACAGGCTGGCGGCTGAAGCTTTCTTT. Translated: CATRPDRLAAEAFF.

CDR3 residues: CASSLYAGLVGYYEQYF. CDR3 bases: TGTGCCAGCAGCTTGTACGCGGGACTAGTCGGATACTACGAGCAGTACTTC. The rearrangement uses TRBV5-6 and TRBJ2-7; 8 nucleotides align to TRBD2. J gave up 3 bases and V 1 base, and 12 bases lay outside the gene matches. Per the germline V gene, CDR1 is SGHDT and CDR2 is YYEEEE. The CDR3 has 17 residues.

This clonotype came up once. The gene calls are TRBV5-1 and TRBJ2-7; D unresolved. CDR3 size: 12 residues. V was pared by 0 bases and J by 11 bases, with 12 bases between. Germline CDR1 reads SGHRS; CDR2 reads YFSETQ. CDR3 protein: CASSLAEGREYF. CDR3 DNA: TGCGCCAGCAGCTTGGCCGAAGGAAGGGAGTACTTC.

Regarding this clonotype: This clone may be a read error of a much larger clone one base away. The chain joins TRBV9 to TRBJ1-4, with D hard to call. The CDR3 is made up of 13 amino acids. The V gene's germline CDR1 is SGDLS and CDR2 YYNGEE. The CDR3 is CASSGPRDEKLSF. Written as DNA, the CDR3 is TGTGCCAGCAGCGGCCCCCGAGACGAAAAACTGTCTTTT. The full variable domain, completed using reference TRBV9 and TRBJ1-4, is DSGVTQTPKHLITATGQRVTLRCSPRSGDLSVYWYQQSLDQGLQFLIQYYNGEERAKGNILERFSAQQFPDLHSELNLSSLELGDSALYFCASSGPRDEKLSFGSGTQLSVL.

The rearrangement uses TRBV2 and TRBJ1-6, with D unresolved. Germline loops: CDR1 SNHLY, CDR2 FYNNEI. Trimming stripped 8 bases from V and 9 bases from J, with 14 bases between. CDR3 size: 13 residues. DNA for the CDR3: TGTGCCAGCTTAGACCCGCCCGGTTCACCCCTCCACTTT. As protein: CASLDPPGSPLHF.

V gene TRBV5-4 combines with J gene TRBJ2-7, with D unclear. CDR1 SGHNT and CDR2 YYREEE come from the germline V gene (reference sequence). The CDR3 is made up of 13 amino acids. V was cut by 0 bases and J by 5 bases, with 9 bases left in between. This CDR3 is CASSLDSIHEQYF. DNA of the CDR3: TGTGCCAGCAGCTTGGACAGTATCCACGAGCAGTACTTC.

The table lists this clonotype with a few counts. J is TRBJ2-2 and V is TRBV15; 9 positions match TRBD1. Germline V gene data show CDR1 as LNHNV and CDR2 as YYDKDF (reference sequence). This CDR3 contains 19 residues. Trimming at V came to 3 bases and at J to 1 base, leaving 12 bases not matched to a gene. CDR3 DNA sequence: TGTGCCACCAGCAGCCCCAAACAGGGGGCAATCATGAACACCGGGGAGCTGTTTTTT. It encodes CATSSPKQGAIMNTGELFF.

This CDR3 is CSVVGLAETEAFF. CDR3 nucleotides: TGCAGCGTTGTGGGACTAGCGGAGACTGAAGCTTTCTTT. V and J are TRBV29-1 and TRBJ1-1, with a weak D call TRBD1 (5 bases). Trimming shortened V by 4 bases and J by 5 bases, and 14 bases separated the two germline ends. This CDR3 spans 13 amino acids. Per the germline V gene, CDR1 is SQVTM and CDR2 is ANQGSEA.

At least ten counts were recorded for this clonotype. This chain connects TRBV2 to TRBJ2-7; D is unclear. The CDR3 contains 13 residues. The germline V gene encodes CDR1 SNHLY and CDR2 FYNNEI. Trimming pared 10 bases from V and 0 bases from J, leaving 13 bases between. CDR3 in DNA: TGTGCCATGCAGGACGGAATCTCCTACGAGCAGTACTTC. Its translation is CAMQDGISYEQYF.

This clonotype was seen ten or more times. This sequence joins TRBV29-1 and TRBJ1-1; weak D call: TRBD1 (5 bases). With 3 bases removed from V and 1 base from J, the gap between germline ends came to 9 bases. Germline V gives CDR1 SQVTM, CDR2 ANQGSEA. The CDR3 is made up of 13 amino acids. For the CDR3, the DNA is TGCAGCGTTGAGCCTGGGGCGAACACTGAAGCTTTCTTT. It translates to CSVEPGANTEAFF.

The sample holds a few counts of this clonotype. This chain links TRBV12-3 or TRBV12-4 with TRBJ1-1; weak D call: TRBD1 (6 bases). The CDR3 runs 12 residues. Between the trimmed V and J ends, which lost 1 base and 10 bases, there was a span of 10 bases. CDR3: CASSLEGHGAFF. In DNA form, the CDR3 reads TGTGCCAGCAGTTTAGAGGGACATGGAGCTTTCTTT.

This clonotype was seen repeatedly, ten times or more. The chain is built from TRBV10-3 and TRBJ1-2, with 7 positions matching TRBD1. V lost 6 bases and J lost 2; bases outside the gene matches: 3. Germline CDR1 reads ENHRY; CDR2 reads SYGVKD. The CDR3 consists of 13 residues. Here the CDR3 reads CAIRRDSNYGYTF. DNA of the CDR3: TGTGCCATCAGGCGGGACAGCAACTATGGCTACACCTTC.

This clonotype came up once. Just one base apart from a much larger clone, this may be a read error. This chain links TRBV10-3 with TRBJ1-2, with 10 bases that match TRBD1. Germline assignment: CDR1 ENHRY and CDR2 SYGVKD. Germline trimming cut 5 bases from V and 8 bases from J; bases unmatched to any gene: 5. CDR3 length: 13 amino acids. CDR3 protein: CAISKGQGFGYTF. The CDR3 DNA is TGTGCCATCAGTAAGGGACAGGGGTTCGGCTACACCTTC.

As regards this clonotype: The missing conserved phenylalanine or tryptophan at the end of this CDR3 makes a read error likely. The rearrangement links TRBV11-2 to TRBJ1-1; D is undetermined. Trimming removed 2 bases at V and 1 base at J, with 5 bases between. The CDR3 contains 13 residues. Germline assignment: CDR1 SGHAT and CDR2 FQNNGV. CDR3 coding DNA: TGTGCCAGCAGCTTAAACTCGAACACTGAAGCTTTCCTT. Protein sequence: CASSLNSNTEAFL.

This clonotype has a handful of counts. V usage is TRBV9 and J usage is TRBJ1-3; D remains ambiguous. This CDR3 is 17 amino acids long. Trimming stripped 2 bases from V and 0 bases from J, with 15 bases between. Germline-derived CDR1 and CDR2 are SGDLS and YYNGEE. CDR3 DNA: TGTGCCAGCAGCGTGACGGGAGGGCCTAGCTCTGGAAACACCATATATTTT. Translating gives CASSVTGGPSSGNTIYF.

This clonotype was seen repeatedly, ten times or more. The chain's CDR3 is CASSYSGDTGELFF. For the CDR3, the DNA is TGTGCCAGCAGTTACTCGGGGGACACCGGGGAGCTGTTTTTT. The V and J genes are TRBV6-5 and TRBJ2-2; D is possibly TRBD1 or TRBD2 (5 bases each). There are 14 residues in the CDR3. V dropped 0 bases and J dropped 3 bases, with 5 bases sitting between them. Germline CDR1 is MNHEY and CDR2 is SVGAGI.

This rearrangement joins TRBV2 to TRBJ2-2; D is unresolved. There are 15 residues in the CDR3. The V end was cut by 1 base, the J end by 0 bases, with 6 bases between. Germline V gene sequence: CDR1 SNHLY, CDR2 FYNNEI. The CDR3 protein is CASSEGSANTGELFF. CDR3 coding DNA: TGTGCCAGCAGTGAAGGCAGCGCGAACACCGGGGAGCTGTTTTTT.

The chain combines TRBV25-1 with TRBJ2-7; D perhaps matches TRBD2 (5 bases). The CDR3 loop spans 15 amino acids. V was trimmed by 0 bases and J by 0 bases, leaving 9 bases between them. Germline V CDR1 and CDR2: MGHDK, SYGVNS. CDR3 nucleotides: TGTGCCAGCAGTGAATATTTTACTAGCTCCTACGAGCAGTACTTC. Residues: CASSEYFTSSYEQYF.

The V call is TRBV6-5, the J call TRBJ2-5, with 12 bases matching TRBD2. The V gene end was trimmed by 9 bases and the J gene end by 10 bases; junction bases not matched to a gene: 9. Germline values: CDR1 MNHEY, CDR2 SVGAGI. This CDR3 has 13 amino acids. In nucleotides, the CDR3 is TGTGCCAGTCGTAGGACTAGCGGGACAATCCAGTACTTC. This sequence encodes CASRRTSGTIQYF.

This clonotype was observed at least ten times. The chain uses TRBV5-1 and TRBJ1-3, with D perhaps TRBD1 (5 bases). CDR3 length: 15 amino acids. The germline gives CDR1 SGHRS, CDR2 YFSETQ. The ends were cut back, 4 bases at V and 0 bases at J, with 11 bases in the middle. The CDR3: CASSTGRSSGNTIYF. The CDR3 DNA is TGCGCCAGCAGCACGGGACGGAGCTCTGGAAACACCATATATTTT.

This clonotype was seen a single time. The J gene is TRBJ2-5, the V gene TRBV7-9, with 8 bases fitting TRBD1. V trimming: 4 bases; J trimming: 3 bases; junction bases outside the gene matches: 13. The CDR3 extends over 17 amino acids. CDR1 SEHNR and CDR2 FQNEAQ come from the germline V gene (reference sequence). CDR3 coding DNA: TGTGCCAGCAGCTCTGTTCCAGGGGGCCCCTTAAAAGAGACCCAGTACTTC. Protein: CASSSVPGGPLKETQYF.

Details on this clonotype: Compared with germline, one end of the junction differs, possibly owing to a read error. This chain joins TRBV19 and TRBJ1-6; TRBD1 aligns across 7 bases. CDR3 length: 16 residues. Germline lookup yields CDR1 LNHDA and CDR2 SQIVND (reference sequence). The CDR3, as DNA: TGCGCCAGCAGACAAGCCGACAGGGACTATAATTCACCCCTCCACTTT. It is translated as CASRQADRDYNSPLHF.

The count of this clonotype is one. This chain connects TRBV7-6 to TRBJ2-7; TRBD1 matches 11 bases. Germline loops: CDR1 SGHVS, CDR2 FNYEAQ. CDR3 length: 15 amino acids. The V segment lost 5 bases and the J segment 2 bases; nucleotides outside the gene matches: 5. The CDR3 nucleotides read TGTGCCAGCAGCGACCGGGACAGGGGGACCTACGAGCAGTACTTC. It yields the protein CASSDRDRGTYEQYF.

Here the CDR3 reads CSARLNRGFNEKLFF. The CDR3 DNA sequence: TGCAGTGCTAGACTAAACAGGGGATTTAATGAAAAACTGTTTTTT. This chain connects TRBV20-1 to TRBJ1-4; 7 bases are shared with TRBD1. CDR1 is DFQATT, CDR2 SNEGSKA, per germline (reference sequence). The CDR3 extends over 15 amino acids. Trimming took 2 bases from V and 4 from J; bases not matched to a gene: 7.

The chain recombines TRBV7-6 with TRBJ1-6; D unclear. CDR1 and CDR2 (germline): SGHVS, FNYEAQ. The V end was cut by 5 bases, the J end by 14 bases, with 19 bases between. This CDR3 contains 14 residues. The CDR3 is CASSRLVGSWSLHF. In DNA form, the CDR3 reads TGTGCCAGCAGCCGTCTCGTAGGGTCCTGGTCCCTCCACTTT.

As for this clonotype: One end of the junction fails to match germline, which may point to a read error. CDR3 sequence: CASTINAANGNSPLHF. DNA of the CDR3: TGTGCCAGTACTATAAACGCGGCGAACGGCAATTCACCCCTCCACTTT. The chain uses TRBV19 and TRBJ1-6; no definite D call. The V gene's germline CDR1 is LNHDA and CDR2 SQIVND (reference sequence). This CDR3 is built from 16 residues.

The chain couples TRBV29-1 to TRBJ2-5; D uncertain. The ends were cut back, 8 bases at V and 0 bases at J, with 16 bases in the middle. The CDR3 sequence is 14 residues long. From germline, CDR1 is SQVTM and CDR2 ANQGSEA. The CDR3 spells CSFLSSGYQETQYF. The CDR3 bases are TGCAGCTTCCTCTCCTCGGGTTACCAAGAGACCCAGTACTTC.

This clonotype was counted between two and nine times. The chain links TRBV2 to TRBJ1-1; tentatively, D is TRBD1 (5 bases). V was pared by 7 bases and J by 0 bases, with 12 bases between. The V gene's germline CDR1 is SNHLY and CDR2 FYNNEI. The length of the CDR3 is 14 residues. The CDR3 region has the DNA TGTGCCAGCACCGAGTACAGGCTGAACACTGAAGCTTTCTTT. Its translation: CASTEYRLNTEAFF.